One and the same sample provided the 28 T cell receptor beta chains below, sequenced in a study of T cell repertoires in cytomegalovirus infection. TCRdb ran MiXCR on the reads and lists one entry per CDR3 protein. Of about 530,000 distinct CDR3 sequences listed, 26% are singletons. Input material: PBMCs. The receptors here all came from a human donor in good health (CMV status not recorded). Some clones in this sample may be carry-over from other donors' samples.

V gene TRBV6-1 combines with J gene TRBJ1-1; D gene ambiguous. The length of the CDR3 is 12 residues. Germline assignment: CDR1 MNHNS and CDR2 SASEGT. V lost 1 base and J lost 8, with 8 bases in between. The CDR3 DNA reads TGTGCCAGCAGTGAAGTCTCCCCCGAAGCTTTCTTT. It specifies CASSEVSPEAFF.

V usage is TRBV20-1 and J usage is TRBJ2-5, with 9 bases lining up with TRBD1. The V gene end was trimmed by 0 bases and the J gene end by 4 bases; junction bases not matched to a gene: 9. Germline-derived CDR1 and CDR2 are DFQATT and SNEGSKA (reference sequence). This CDR3 comprises 16 residues. The CDR3 nucleotides are TGCAGTGCTAGAGAATTCGGACAGGGGTACGGAGAGACCCAGTACTTC. Protein sequence: CSAREFGQGYGETQYF.

The gene calls are TRBV7-2 and TRBJ2-2; no reliable D call. V lost 5 bases and J 2 bases, leaving 12 bases between the germline ends. Germline CDR1 and CDR2: SGHTA and FQGNSA. This CDR3 has 15 residues. The CDR3 bases are TGTGCCAGCAGCCCCACGGGCCAAAACACCGGGGAGCTGTTTTTT. Protein product: CASSPTGQNTGELFF.

The gene calls are TRBV15 and TRBJ2-1; 7 bases agree with TRBD1. J was trimmed by 5 bases and V by 7 bases; bases with no gene match: 8. Germline CDR1 is LNHNV and CDR2 is YYDKDF (reference sequence). This CDR3 region has 14 residues. CDR3 sequence: CATTTGPSHNEQFF. The CDR3 DNA reads as TGTGCCACCACGACAGGGCCCTCTCACAATGAGCAGTTCTTC.

The V call is TRBV6-5, the J call TRBJ1-4; 8 nucleotides align to TRBD1. J gave up 0 bases and V 6 bases, and 12 bases lay outside the gene matches. The germline V gene encodes CDR1 MNHEY and CDR2 SVGAGI. CDR3 length equals 18 residues. The CDR3 DNA sequence: TGTGCCAGCAGCTCGATGACAGGGGATCCCGCAACTAATGAAAAACTGTTTTTT. The encoded protein is CASSSMTGDPATNEKLFF.

CDR3 in amino acids: CASVGTAEQNIQYF. The CDR3 nucleotides read TGTGCCAGCGTCGGGACAGCGGAACAAAACATTCAGTACTTC. The V call is TRBV6-6, the J call TRBJ2-4; 7 nucleotides align to TRBD1. The CDR3 length is 14 residues. Trimming removed 8 bases from V and 5 bases from J; junction bases left unmatched: 9. Germline V gene lookup returns CDR1 MNHNY and CDR2 SVGAGI (reference sequence).

This clonotype was counted once. CDR3 in amino acids: CASSSHRTPYGYTF. The CDR3 nucleotides are TGTGCCAGCAGTTCCCACAGGACTCCCTATGGCTACACCTTC. The rearrangement joins TRBV6-5 to TRBJ1-2; maybe TRBD1 (5 bases). V lost 4 bases and J 4 bases, leaving 13 bases between the germline ends. The CDR3 is 14 residues long. In germline, CDR1 is MNHEY, CDR2 SVGAGI.

Many counts were recorded for this clonotype. The chain is built from TRBV7-2 and TRBJ2-3, with D unclear. The CDR3 totals 13 residues. CDR1 SGHTA and CDR2 FQGNSA come from the germline V gene. V lost 4 bases and J 3 bases, leaving 8 bases between the germline ends. Written as DNA, the CDR3 is TGTGCCAGCAGCTCCACCCATACAGATACGCAGTATTTT. This gives the protein CASSSTHTDTQYF. The full variable domain, in which reference TRBV7-2 and TRBJ2-3 provide the parts outside the CDR3, is GAGVSQSPSNKVTEKGKDVELRCDPISGHTALYWYRQSLGQGLEFLIYFQGNSAPDKSGLPSDRFSAERTGGSVSTLTIQRTQQEDSAVYLCASSSTHTDTQYFGPGTRLTVL.

This clonotype was seen a few times. The V call is TRBV20-1, the J call TRBJ2-7; possibly TRBD2 for D (5 bases). This CDR3 is built from 13 residues. Trimming removed 6 bases at V and 1 base at J, with 13 bases between. Germline V gene lookup returns CDR1 DFQATT and CDR2 SNEGSKA (reference sequence). The DNA of the CDR3 is TGCAGTGCACCAGACGGGAATTCCTACGAGCAGTACTTC. Protein sequence: CSAPDGNSYEQYF.

This chain links TRBV2 with TRBJ2-1, with a tentative D call TRBD1 (5 bases). Germline assignment: CDR1 SNHLY and CDR2 FYNNEI. The V and J ends lost 4 bases and 8 bases respectively, with 12 bases between them. The CDR3 extends over 13 amino acids. The DNA of the CDR3 is TGTGCCAGCAGTGGAGTAAGGGGCGATGAGCAGTTCTTC. Its translation is CASSGVRGDEQFF.

In its sample, this clonotype was seen a few times. The chain carries TRBV11-2 and TRBJ1-6; D unclear. This CDR3 spans 18 amino acids. Per the germline V gene, CDR1 is SGHAT and CDR2 is FQNNGV. Deletions cut 2 bases from V and 0 bases from J, with 14 bases between. The CDR3, as DNA: TGTGCCAGCAGCTTATCTTTTTTCGGGAGCTCCTATAATTCACCCCTCCACTTT. Its protein product is CASSLSFFGSSYNSPLHF.

The chain couples TRBV10-2 to TRBJ1-1; D not resolved. The CDR3 is made up of 11 amino acids. Per the germline V gene, CDR1 is WSHSY and CDR2 is SAAADI. Trimming shortened V by 8 bases and J by 0 bases, and 4 bases separated the two germline ends. CDR3 protein: CASAVNTEAFF. CDR3 sequence (DNA): TGCGCCAGCGCAGTGAACACTGAAGCTTTCTTT.

Concerning this clonotype itself: This sequence may be a read error, since a much larger clone differs from it by one base. The rearrangement uses TRBV7-9 and TRBJ2-3; 8 nucleotides align to TRBD2. Germline assignment: CDR1 SEHNR and CDR2 FQNEAQ (reference sequence). This CDR3 is 18 amino acids long. CDR3 DNA sequence: TGTGACAGCAGCTCGGACGGGCTGAGCGGGAGAGGCACAGATACGCAGTATTTT. Encoded protein: CDSSSDGLSGRGTDTQYF.

Turning to this clonotype: An end of the junction does not agree with germline; a read error may underlie this. The CDR3 reads CASCYPPADTQYF. The CDR3 region has the DNA TGTGCCAGCTGTTACCCTCCGGCAGATACGCAGTATTTT. V is TRBV6-2 or TRBV6-3 and J is TRBJ2-3; D call uncertain. This CDR3 has 13 residues. The germline V gene has CDR1 MNHEY and CDR2 SVGEGT.

Many counts were recorded for this clonotype. The chain has TRBV7-2 and TRBJ2-5, with a possible D match to TRBD2 (5 bases). V was cut by 1 base and J by 2 bases, with 8 bases left in between. The V gene's germline CDR1 is SGHTA and CDR2 FQGNSA. CDR3 size: 14 residues. CDR3 sequence: CASSLDRGQETQYF. The CDR3 DNA sequence: TGTGCCAGCAGCTTAGACCGGGGACAAGAGACCCAGTACTTC. The complete variable domain, with remaining parts taken from reference TRBV7-2 and TRBJ2-5, reads GAGVSQSPSNKVTEKGKDVELRCDPISGHTALYWYRQSLGQGLEFLIYFQGNSAPDKSGLPSDRFSAERTGGSVSTLTIQRTQQEDSAVYLCASSLDRGQETQYFGPGTRLLVL.

The chain combines TRBV7-6 with TRBJ1-1, with D unresolved. Per germline, CDR1 SGHVS and CDR2 FNYEAQ. The CDR3 totals 11 residues. Here the CDR3 DNA reads TGTGCTGTTAGTGGGAACACTGAAGCTTTCTTT. Protein sequence: CAVSGNTEAFF.

The chain employs TRBV19 and TRBJ2-2; possible D gene TRBD2, 6 bases. The CDR3 loop spans 13 amino acids. Trimming cost V 7 bases and J 5 bases, with 11 bases left between them. Germline CDR1 and CDR2: LNHDA and SQIVND (reference sequence). For the CDR3, the DNA is TGTGCCAGTAATGCGGGGACGACCGGGGAGCTGTTTTTT. Translating gives CASNAGTTGELFF.

This clonotype appeared a few times. This chain connects TRBV28 to TRBJ1-5; D gene ambiguous. This CDR3 has 16 amino acids. CDR1 and CDR2 from the germline V gene are MDHEN and SYDVKM. Trimming removed 6 bases from V and 2 bases from J, with 17 bases in between. This CDR3 reads CASSLHGGMGNQPQHF. CDR3 in DNA: TGTGCCAGCAGCTTACATGGTGGGATGGGCAATCAGCCCCAGCATTTT.

This clonotype came up a few times. J is TRBJ1-5 and V is TRBV6-2 or TRBV6-3; D remains ambiguous. Between the trimmed V and J ends, which lost 0 bases and 3 bases, there was a span of 15 bases. From germline, CDR1 is MNHEY and CDR2 SVGEGT. CDR3 length equals 17 residues. The CDR3, as DNA: TGTGCCAGCAGTTACTCGCGGCGACGGACGAACAATCAGCCCCAGCATTTT. Protein product: CASSYSRRRTNNQPQHF.

Many counts were recorded for this clonotype. V gene TRBV7-9 combines with J gene TRBJ2-1, with D possibly being TRBD1 (5 bases). Trimming left V 5 bases short and J 0 bases short, with 11 bases between. Germline CDR1 is SEHNR and CDR2 is FQNEAQ (reference sequence). This CDR3 contains 15 residues. Written as DNA, the CDR3 is TGTGCCAGCAGCCTCGGACAACGCTCCTACAATGAGCAGTTCTTC. It yields the protein CASSLGQRSYNEQFF. The full variable domain, with the rest looked up from reference TRBV7-9 and TRBJ2-1, is DTGVSQNPRHKITKRGQNVTFRCDPISEHNRLYWYRQTLGQGPEFLTYFQNEAQLEKSRLLSDRFSAERPKGSFSTLEIQRTEQGDSAMYLCASSLGQRSYNEQFFGPGTRLTVL.

V and J are TRBV5-4 and TRBJ1-2, with D unclear. Trimming removed 0 bases from V and 0 bases from J, with 9 bases in between. Per the germline V gene, CDR1 is SGHNT and CDR2 is YYREEE (reference sequence). The CDR3 totals 15 residues. In DNA form, the CDR3 reads TGTGCCAGCAGCTTGGGCTCGTCAGCTAACTATGGCTACACCTTC. Amino acid sequence: CASSLGSSANYGYTF.

This clonotype was detected a few times. The J gene is TRBJ2-3, the V gene TRBV7-9, with TRBD2 matching 9 bases. V lost 5 bases and J lost 5; bases outside the gene matches: 8. The CDR3 spans 15 residues. Germline CDR1 and CDR2: SEHNR and FQNEAQ (reference sequence). The CDR3 nucleotides read TGTGCCAGCAGCCCTAGCGGGAACTCCGGAGATACGCAGTATTTT. The encoded protein is CASSPSGNSGDTQYF.

This clonotype came up many times. This chain links TRBV7-2 with TRBJ2-3; TRBD2 matches at 7 bases. The CDR3 is 15 residues long. Per the germline V gene, CDR1 is SGHTA and CDR2 is FQGNSA. Trimming took 3 bases from V and 1 from J; bases not matched to a gene: 4. As DNA, the CDR3 is TGTGCCAGCAGCTTCCAGCTAGCGGGCACAGATACGCAGTATTTT. As protein: CASSFQLAGTDTQYF. Full variable domain (rest looked up from reference TRBV7-2 and TRBJ2-3): GAGVSQSPSNKVTEKGKDVELRCDPISGHTALYWYRQSLGQGLEFLIYFQGNSAPDKSGLPSDRFSAERTGGSVSTLTIQRTQQEDSAVYLCASSFQLAGTDTQYFGPGTRLTVL.

The sample holds a few counts of this clonotype. The CDR3 sequence: CATSSPLLSRDRMFQETQYF. CDR3 nucleotides: TGTGCCACCAGCAGTCCCTTATTGTCCCGGGACCGAATGTTCCAAGAGACCCAGTACTTC. This chain uses TRBV15 with TRBJ2-5, with D perhaps given as TRBD1 or TRBD2 (5 bases each). Per the germline V gene, CDR1 is LNHNV and CDR2 is YYDKDF (reference sequence). The CDR3 covers 20 residues. Trimming left V 3 bases short and J 1 base short, with 27 bases between.

In this sample, this clonotype turned up a few times. This chain joins TRBV6-2 or TRBV6-3 and TRBJ2-3, with 9 bases matching TRBD1. There are 16 residues in the CDR3. Germline CDR1 is MNHEY and CDR2 is SVGEGT. The V gene end was trimmed by 2 bases and the J gene end by 2 bases; junction bases not matched to a gene: 5. CDR3 DNA sequence: TGTGCCAGCAGTTACCCCGGGACAGGGAACACAGATACGCAGTATTTT. It encodes CASSYPGTGNTDTQYF.

This clonotype was observed a few times. V gene TRBV7-6 combines with J gene TRBJ2-1; D call uncertain. This CDR3 has 15 amino acids. The germline gives CDR1 SGHVS, CDR2 FNYEAQ. Trimming pared 0 bases from V and 7 bases from J, leaving 13 bases between. Here the CDR3 DNA reads TGTGCCAGCAGCTTAGCACGAATGTCCGGGAATGAGCAGTTCTTC. It codes for CASSLARMSGNEQFF.

V and J are TRBV5-6 and TRBJ2-7; D not certain. Germline V lookup: CDR1 SGHDT, CDR2 YYEEEE. This CDR3 contains 13 residues. The V gene lost 2 bases and the J gene lost 4 bases, with 10 bases spanning the gap. This chain's CDR3 is CASSLQSEYEQYF. The CDR3 nucleotides are TGTGCCAGCAGCTTACAGTCCGAGTACGAGCAGTACTTC.

The V gene is TRBV19, the J gene TRBJ1-2; tentative D call: TRBD1 (6 bases). Germline V gene lookup returns CDR1 LNHDA and CDR2 SQIVND (reference sequence). The CDR3 loop spans 15 amino acids. V gave up 1 base and J gave up 4 bases, with 13 bases separating them. CDR3 in amino acids: CASSIAAGQTYGYTF. In DNA form, the CDR3 reads TGTGCCAGTAGTATAGCGGCGGGACAAACCTATGGCTACACCTTC.